This T cell receptor (beta chain) was captured by sequencing in a study of cytomegalovirus exposure and HLA in healthy donors. Study results and limitations: The study put under 200 TCR beta chains on its list as cytomegalovirus-associated. Rarity held for most TCR sequences, but there were some public TCRs that occurred in many donors. Specificity of a few CMV-associated chains for CMV antigens was verified in vitro. It was reportedly the case that the classifier diagnosed cytomegalovirus status with high specificity and sensitivity.

This CDR3 region has 18 residues. Germline V CDR1 and CDR2: SQVTM, ANQGSEA. J was trimmed by 0 bases and V by 1 base; bases with no gene match: 8. This clone has only one observation. The antigen is unknown. Profiled with immunoSEQ multiplex PCR; TCRdb holds only in-frame clones, not every one. Of about 330,000 clones in the sample, 87% are singletons; the top ten hold roughly 1.2%. The source of this sequence is a woman under 40 in good health and CMV-seropositive. Sample: PBMCs. V is TRBV29-1 and J is TRBJ2-1, with 11 bases lining up with TRBD2. CDR3 amino acids: CSVEGLAGGLSSYNEQFF. The CDR3 region has the DNA TGCAGCGTTGAAGGTCTAGCGGGGGGTTTAAGCTCCTACAATGAGCAGTTCTTC.